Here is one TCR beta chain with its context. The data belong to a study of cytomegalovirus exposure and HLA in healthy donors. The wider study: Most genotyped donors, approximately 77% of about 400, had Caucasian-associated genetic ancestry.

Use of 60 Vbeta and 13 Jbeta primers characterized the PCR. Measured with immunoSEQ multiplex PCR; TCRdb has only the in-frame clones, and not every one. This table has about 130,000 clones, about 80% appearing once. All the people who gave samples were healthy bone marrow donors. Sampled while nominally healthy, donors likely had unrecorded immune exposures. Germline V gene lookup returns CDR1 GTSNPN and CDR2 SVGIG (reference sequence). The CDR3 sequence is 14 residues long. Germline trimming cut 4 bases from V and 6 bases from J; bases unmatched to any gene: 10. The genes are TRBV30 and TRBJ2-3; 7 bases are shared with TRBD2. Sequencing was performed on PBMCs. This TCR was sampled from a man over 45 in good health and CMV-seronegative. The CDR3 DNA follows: TGTGCCTGGACACCGAGGGAGGGGACCGATACGCAGTATTTT. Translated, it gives CAWTPREGTDTQYF.